Each of the 5 T cell receptor beta chains below was sequenced from the same sample in a study of blood T cell repertoires in COVID-19. Here immunoSEQ multiplex PCR was the method, and the copy in TCRdb shows in-frame clones only, minus some. The sample lists around 100,000 clones, about 87% occurring once. Sample: peripheral blood. The origin of the receptors is a woman between 45 and 60 years old with acute or convalescent COVID-19.

The rearrangement links TRBV7-6 to TRBJ2-3, with TRBD2 identical over 10 bases. The CDR3 spans 14 residues. From germline, CDR1 is SGHVS and CDR2 FNYEAQ. The V segment lost 2 bases and the J segment 4 bases; nucleotides outside the gene matches: 0. CDR3 coding DNA: TGTGCCAGCAGCTTACTAGCGGGAGCAGATACGCAGTATTTT. Protein sequence: CASSLLAGADTQYF.

The chain links TRBV5-4 to TRBJ1-2; no firm D call. The ends were cut back, 3 bases at V and 1 base at J, with 7 bases in the middle. This CDR3 contains 13 residues. CDR1 and CDR2 (germline): SGHNT, YYREEE (reference sequence). CDR3 residues: CASSSDSNYGYTF. CDR3 coding DNA: TGTGCCAGCAGCTCCGATAGTAACTATGGCTACACCTTC.

This sequence joins TRBV4-1 and TRBJ2-7; 7 positions match TRBD1. Germline V CDR1 and CDR2: MGHRA, YSYEKL. The CDR3 runs to 17 residues. The V segment lost 0 bases and the J segment 0 bases; nucleotides outside the gene matches: 8. CDR3 DNA: TGCGCCAGCAGCCAAGATCCGCTAACAGGGGTCTCCTACGAGCAGTACTTC. Its protein is CASSQDPLTGVSYEQYF.

V gene TRBV3-1 (or the pseudogene TRBV3-2) combines with J gene TRBJ1-1; D is unresolved. Germline CDR1 and CDR2: LGHDT and YNNKEL (reference sequence). This CDR3 contains 14 residues. Deletions cut 2 bases from V and 1 base from J, with 8 bases between. CDR3 sequence reads: CASSQTLRNTEAFF. Here the CDR3 DNA reads TGTGCCAGCAGCCAAACTCTTAGGAACACTGAAGCTTTCTTT.

The V gene is TRBV15, the J gene TRBJ2-2; weak D call: TRBD2 (5 bases). The CDR3 spans 17 residues. V gave up 0 bases and J gave up 4 bases, with 15 bases separating them. CDR1 is LNHNV, CDR2 YYDKDF, per germline (reference sequence). The CDR3, as DNA: TGTGCCACCAGCAGAGAGAGTTCCGCGGGCCTCACCGGGGAGCTGTTTTTT. It codes for CATSRESSAGLTGELFF.